Shown below are 10 T cell receptor beta chains from a single sample sequenced in a study of multiple sclerosis patients with progressive multifocal leukoencephalopathy. Data came from immunoSEQ multiplex PCR; TCRdb stores just in-frame clones and leaves some out. Of roughly 32,000 clones in the sample, 87% were seen once. Stated time point: time of PML onset. Material: PBMCs, obtained from a patient treated with natalizumab. Every receptor here comes from a human donor with progressive multifocal leukoencephalopathy.

The chain uses TRBV6-5 and TRBJ1-2; a possible D gene is TRBD1 (6 bases). Trimming took off 6 bases at V and 1 base at J, with 9 bases between the two ends. CDR1 MNHEY and CDR2 SVGAGI come from the germline V gene. CDR3 size: 13 residues. This CDR3 is CASSPDSNYGYTF. CDR3 in DNA: TGTGCCAGCAGCCCGGACAGTAACTATGGCTACACCTTC.

The CDR3 sequence is CASSSATGVGNTIYF. The CDR3 DNA is TGCGCCAGCAGCTCGGCCACAGGGGTCGGAAACACCATATATTTT. This rearrangement joins TRBV5-1 to TRBJ1-3; 7 nucleotides match TRBD1. V trimming: 3 bases; J trimming: 4 bases; junction bases outside the gene matches: 7. In germline, CDR1 is SGHRS, CDR2 YFSETQ. This CDR3 contains 15 residues. The entire variable domain, with the rest obtained from reference TRBV5-1 and TRBJ1-3, is as follows: KAGVTQTPRYLIKTRGQQVTLSCSPISGHRSVSWYQQTPGQGLQFLFEYFSETQRNKGNFPGRFSGRQFSNSRSEMNVSTLELGDSALYLCASSSATGVGNTIYFGEGSWLTVV.

This chain joins TRBV4-1 and TRBJ2-5; possibly TRBD2 for D (5 bases). The J call may be wrong; the DNA end is better matched by TRBJ2-7. This CDR3 region has 15 residues. Germline assignment: CDR1 MGHRA and CDR2 YSYEKL. This CDR3 reads CASSMQAESSYEQYF. DNA for the CDR3: TGCGCCAGCAGCATGCAAGCGGAGAGCTCCTACGAGCAGTACTTC.

With regard to this clone: A single base is all that separates this from a far larger clone, so a read error is likely. The chain has TRBV27 and TRBJ2-7; a possible D gene is TRBD2 (6 bases). This CDR3 comprises 13 residues. CDR1 is MNHEY and CDR2 is SMNVEV in the germline V gene (reference sequence). V was shortened by 6 bases and J by 7 bases, with 16 bases between the two germline ends. The CDR3 loop reads CASRPTVAGEQYF. The DNA for the CDR3 is TGTGCCAGCAGGCCCACCGTTGCGGGGGAGCAGTACTTC.

The V gene is TRBV5-4, the J gene TRBJ1-2; D uncertain. CDR3 size: 13 residues. Germline V gives CDR1 SGHNT, CDR2 YYREEE (reference sequence). The V end was cut by 4 bases, the J end by 4 bases, with 11 bases between. CDR3 coding DNA: TGTGCCAGCAGCCCGAACCGGGGCTATGGCTACACCTTC. Protein: CASSPNRGYGYTF.

The genes are TRBV7-9 and TRBJ1-4, with D unclear. Germline V gene sequence: CDR1 SEHNR, CDR2 FQNEAQ (reference sequence). Trimming removed 3 bases at V and 7 bases at J, with 15 bases between. This CDR3 contains 15 residues. This CDR3 is CASSFREKWSEKLFF. The CDR3 DNA follows: TGTGCCAGCAGCTTTCGAGAGAAGTGGAGTGAAAAACTGTTTTTT. Looking up the rest from reference TRBV7-9 and TRBJ1-4 gives the full variable domain: DTGVSQNPRHKITKRGQNVTFRCDPISEHNRLYWYRQTLGQGPEFLTYFQNEAQLEKSRLLSDRFSAERPKGSFSTLEIQRTEQGDSAMYLCASSFREKWSEKLFFGSGTQLSVL.

Only one count was recorded for this clone. The V and J genes are TRBV6-1 and TRBJ1-5, with D possibly being TRBD1 (6 bases). Germline V gene data show CDR1 as MNHNS and CDR2 as SASEGT. The CDR3 totals 15 residues. Trimming cost V 6 bases and J 6 bases, with 18 bases left between them. The CDR3 DNA reads TGTGCCAGCAGATCCACTGGAGGGGGGCCTCAGCCCCAGCATTTT. As protein: CASRSTGGGPQPQHF.

The V gene is TRBV29-1, the J gene TRBJ2-3; 7 bases align to TRBD2. This CDR3 region has 14 residues. The V gene's germline CDR1 is SQVTM and CDR2 ANQGSEA. The ends lost 6 bases at V and 4 bases at J; junction bases unmatched: 10. In DNA form, the CDR3 reads TGCAGCGTGACGCGACTAGCAGTCGCAGATACGCAGTATTTT. Protein sequence: CSVTRLAVADTQYF.

This rearrangement joins TRBV6-5 to TRBJ1-2; D is undetermined. Looked up from germline, CDR1 is MNHEY and CDR2 is SVGAGI. This CDR3 has 16 amino acids. V lost 0 bases and J 1 base, leaving 12 bases between the germline ends. The CDR3 region is CASSYSGGRSNYGYTF. The CDR3 DNA is TGTGCCAGCAGTTACTCGGGTGGGAGAAGTAACTATGGCTACACCTTC.

Here the CDR3 reads CASSLTGTGGAYEQYF. The CDR3 nucleotides read TGTGCCAGCAGTCTTACCGGGACAGGGGGTGCCTACGAGCAGTACTTC. The J gene is TRBJ2-7, the V gene TRBV27; TRBD1 agrees at 11 bases. V shed 5 bases, J shed 2 bases, and the junction held 8 bases outside the gene matches. The CDR3 has 16 residues. Germline CDR1 is MNHEY and CDR2 is SMNVEV (reference sequence).